The present entry profiles one TCR beta chain with its context. Its antigen is not known. This sample stems from a study of T cell clusters in autoimmune cytopenias. The study, taken as a whole, reports: TRB repertoire shifts in secondary cytopenia and chronic lymphocytic leukemia mostly reflected lymphoma, not autoimmunity.

Germline V gene sequence: CDR1 MNHEY, CDR2 SVGAGI. The CDR3 has 13 amino acids. TRB amplification used approximately 250 ng of peripheral blood genomic DNA. TRB was amplified by touch-down multiplex PCR, primer pools A and B combined. No DNA is given; TCRdb re-called the multiplex PCR reads and lists each CDR3 protein once. The repertoire shows about 6,500 distinct CDR3 sequences; the top ten hold approximately 62%. These data were also reused for a study on T cell repertoires in aging, cancer and after chemotherapy.

The V call is TRBV6-5, the J call TRBJ2-5; without DNA, the TCRdb call of TRBD1 cannot be checked. This clonotype was obtained from a human donor in good health. Material: peripheral blood. The chain's CDR3 is CASQRGQAETQYF.